Listed below are T cell receptor beta chains from one sample, sequenced in a study of neurological immune-mediated disorders. TCRdb ran MiXCR on the 5' RACE reads and lists one entry per CDR3 protein. The table includes 70,000 to 75,000 distinct CDR3 sequences, roughly 13% detected once. What was sequenced was PBMCs. The receptors stem from a female donor with HTLV-1-associated myelopathy (HAM/TSP). CDR3s include the opening cysteine and the closing phenylalanine or tryptophan. Each record gives: clone size, V gene, D gene, J gene, CDR3 DNA, CDR3 protein. A D gene is named only where the DNA matches it firmly. Only part of the rows carry a size: once, few, many, or a class if the clone is expanded.

>many|TRBV9|TRBD1|TRBJ1-2
TGTGCCAGCAGCGGATCAGACAGGGGTGGCAACTATGGCTACACCTTC
CASSGSDRGGNYGYTF
>many|TRBV28|.|TRBJ2-7
TGTGCCAGCCGATCGCCCGTAGGCCACGAGCAGTACTTC
CASRSPVGHEQYF
>many|TRBV5-1|.|TRBJ2-7
TGCGCCAGCAGCTTAATGGGACTGAGCTCCTACGAGCAGTACTTC
CASSLMGLSSYEQYF
>many|TRBV5-1|.|TRBJ2-3
TGCGCCAGCAGCTCGGGGGGCCGCGCAGATACGCAGTATTTT
CASSSGGRADTQYF
>.|TRBV7-2|.|TRBJ2-5
TGTGCCAGCAGCATCAGTCTCCCAGAGACCCAGTACTTC
CASSISLPETQYF
>many|TRBV7-9|TRBD2|TRBJ2-1
TGTGCCAGCAGCTTAAGGACTAGCGGGAGCTCCTACAATGAGCAGTTCTTC
CASSLRTSGSSYNEQFF
>many|TRBV10-3|TRBD1|TRBJ2-7
TGTGCCATCAGTGAGGGCGGACAGGTAGACTACGAGCAGTACTTC
CAISEGGQVDYEQYF
>.|TRBV11-3|.|TRBJ1-1
TGTGCCAGCAGCATAAGGGAGGGGGTATCCGAAGCTTTCTTT
CASSIREGVSEAFF
>many|TRBV4-2|TRBD1|TRBJ1-2
TGTGCCAGCAGCCAAGGCAGGGGACAGGGGTATGGCTACACCTTC
CASSQGRGQGYGYTF
>many|TRBV20-1|.|TRBJ2-5
TGCAGTGCTAGAAGGGAGACCCAGTACTTC
CSARRETQYF
>many|TRBV5-1|.|TRBJ2-7
TGCGCCAGCAGCTTGGTAGGACAGCCCTTCGAGCAGTACTTC
CASSLVGQPFEQYF
>medium-sized|TRBV20-1|TRBD1|TRBJ1-6
TGCAGTGCGCAAGATACGGGACAGGGGAAGTGGTCCCTCCACTTT
CSAQDTGQGKWSLHF
>.|TRBV11-2|TRBD1|TRBJ2-7
TGTGCCAGCAGCGTCGACAGGGCCTCTCTTGGCGAGCAGTACTTC
CASSVDRASLGEQYF
>many|TRBV27|TRBD2|TRBJ2-5
TGTGCCAGCAGCCCAAGCGGGGTCGAGACCCAGTACTTC
CASSPSGVETQYF
>many|TRBV27|.|TRBJ2-2
TGTGCCAGCAGTCAAACTAAGCCCCCCGGGGAGCTGTTTTTT
CASSQTKPPGELFF
>many|TRBV12-3/TRBV12-4|TRBD2|TRBJ2-1
TGTGCCAGCAGGAAGACTAGCGGGGGATACAATGAGCAGTTCTTC
CASRKTSGGYNEQFF
>many|TRBV5-1|TRBD2|TRBJ2-3
TGCGCCAGCCGCCTCTTCGGGGGGATGACAGATACGCAGTATTTT
CASRLFGGMTDTQYF
>.|TRBV5-1|.|TRBJ2-7
TGCGCCAGCATCTCTCAGGGTTGGGCGTACGAGCAGTACTTC
CASISQGWAYEQYF
>many|TRBV5-1|.|TRBJ2-5
TGCGCCAGCAGCTTGGTTCCGGGAGAGACCCAGTACTTC
CASSLVPGETQYF
>.|TRBV20-1|TRBD2|TRBJ2-5
TGCAGTGCTCGGACTAGCGGGGGGTTCGAAGAGACCCAGTACTTC
CSARTSGGFEETQYF
>many|TRBV4-2|TRBD2|TRBJ2-7
TGTGCCAGCAGCCGCACTAGCGGGGGCCGGACCTACGAGCAGTACTTC
CASSRTSGGRTYEQYF
>few|TRBV5-1|TRBD1|TRBJ1-2
TGCGCCAGCAGCTTGCGGGACAGAGGGCCCTATGGCTACACCTTC
CASSLRDRGPYGYTF
>many|TRBV4-1|.|TRBJ2-1
TGCGCCAGCAGCCAAGAGTGGGGGGACAACTACAATGAGCAGTTCTTC
CASSQEWGDNYNEQFF
>many|TRBV7-9|.|TRBJ2-1
TGTGCCAGCAGCCTCGCCTTGGCGGGCACCTACAATGAGCAGTTCTTC
CASSLALAGTYNEQFF
>many|TRBV12-3/TRBV12-4|.|TRBJ2-2
TGTGCCAGCAGTTCGGTCCTAATCCCGAACACCGGGGAGCTGTTTTTT
CASSSVLIPNTGELFF
>many|TRBV5-1|TRBD2|TRBJ2-3
TGCGCCAGCAGCTTGGTCGGCGGGGGACGCACAGATACGCAGTATTTT
CASSLVGGGRTDTQYF
>many|TRBV11-2|TRBD1|TRBJ1-1
TGTGCCAGCAGCTTAGTAGGACAGGGGGCCTTCACTGAAGCTTTCTTT
CASSLVGQGAFTEAFF
>many|TRBV5-1|TRBD2|TRBJ2-3
TGCGCCAGCACTTTAGCGGGGGGCACAGATACGCAGTATTTT
CASTLAGGTDTQYF
>many|TRBV11-2|.|TRBJ2-2
TGTGCCAGCAGCCCGTCAGCGCGCGGGGAGCTGTTTTTT
CASSPSARGELFF